This T cell receptor beta chain was documented in a study of spatial heterogeneity in lung cancer (dated by TCRdb to the late 2010s). In terms of the full investigation: Beta-chain transcripts were consistently detected in greater numbers than alpha-chain transcripts, which likely reflects a higher abundance of beta-chain transcripts. In the raw uncorrected reads, each unique combination of TCR and UMI appeared more than ten times on average. In non-small cell lung cancer, the study made a quantitative comparison of TCR alpha and beta repertoires among multiple tumor regions, matched nontumor lung and blood. TCR repertoire features were related to nonsynonymous mutation counts determined by whole-exome sequencing of tumor tissue. At surgery, both alpha and beta chains were TCR-sequenced in around 240 tumor regions, about 64 matched nontumor lung samples and a few dozen PBMC samples. Here is what the overall study found, with its caveats: Ubiquitous expanded tumor TCRs were detected in blood more often at tumor resection than at routine follow-up. Additional single-cell paired TCR alpha and beta sequencing was considered necessary to confirm, at a functional level, the hypothesis that regional TCRs recognize regional mutations.

This clonotype was detected a few times. What antigen it recognizes has not been identified. No base quality values were provided; no much bigger clone lies one nucleotide off. The CDR3 covers 17 residues, taking in both the cysteine and the phenylalanine. The kept DNA is CDR3 alone, 51 bases in frame from the first base. Compared with germline, V lacks 6 bases and J lacks 7 bases; bases without a gene match: 13. Reading the germline V gene gives CDR1 MNHEY and CDR2 SVGEGT. According to the study, the label for this sample's time point signals: sample taken at primary tumor resection. Without any cell sorting, TCR sequencing was performed on whole RNA extracted either from tumor and nontumor lung tissue or from cryopreserved PBMC samples. The donors were approximately 70 patients from the lung TRACERx cohort who had early-stage, untreated non-small cell lung cancer. Only patients with enough RNA available from two or more tumor regions were chosen for TCR sequencing.

Receptors were amplified or captured by 5' RACE. The run used a NextSeq 500. In the TCR library protocol, a unique molecular identifier was attached to each TCR cDNA molecule so that PCR and sequencing errors could be corrected. The original methods were these. TCR identification, UMI-based error correction and CDR3 extraction were performed with Decombinator tools. Expanded TCRs were defined as those above a frequency of 2 per 1,000, corresponding to the top 1% of the tumor frequency distribution. Each repertoire was subsampled 100 times to 5,000 TCRs, after which Renyi diversity was computed with the R vegan package. CDR3 similarity networks were constructed using string-kernel similarity of amino acid triplets, with links drawn between CDR3s whose pairwise similarity was above 0.82. The public sequencing data were trimmed at Q25 with fastp and processed into clonotypes with MiXCR by TCRdb, which kept only in-frame beta chains. A single entry per CDR3 protein holds the most common genes and DNA from its merged rows. What appears here as the V and J calls and clone size reflects TCRdb's work, not the paper's. This sample is represented by about 50,000 distinct CDR3 sequences; 7.5% to 8% of them were singletons. The ten largest clones take up 10% to 15% of the sample.

The sequence was collected from a female donor with early-stage non-small cell lung cancer. The rearrangement joined TRBV6-2 or TRBV6-3 to TRBJ2-1, with 12 bases aligning to TRBD2. The material sequenced was PBMCs, taken at surgery. For the CDR3, the sequence is CASSPPLAGGRKNEQFF. The DNA sequence is given as TGTGCCAGCAGCCCCCCGCTAGCGGGGGGGCGGAAGAATGAGCAGTTCTTC.